These T cell receptor beta chains were read from a single sample in a study of blood T cell repertoires in COVID-19. Clones were read by immunoSEQ multiplex PCR, and TCRdb kept only the in-frame ones, dropping some. The table records around 120,000 clones, 85% to 90% of them present only once. The sequenced material came from peripheral blood. The receptors originated from a woman aged 70-85 years with acute or convalescent COVID-19. Each CDR3 is given with its conserved first and last residue. Each record gives: J gene, D gene, clone size, V gene, CDR3 DNA, CDR3 protein. D genes are given only for firm matches. Rows give clone size only sometimes, using once, few, many, or a class for an expanded clone.

TRBJ2-3 | NA | NA | TRBV5-5 | TGTGCCAGCAGCTTTTTTGGGGCAGGGGATACGCAGTATTTT | CASSFFGAGDTQYF
TRBJ2-7 | TRBD1 | once | TRBV27 | TGTGCCAGCAGTTTCCGACCGGGACAGGGATCCTACGAGCAGTACTTC | CASSFRPGQGSYEQYF
TRBJ1-2 | TRBD1 | once | TRBV4-1 | TGCGCCAGCAGCCACGGAGGGAGCAGGGGGCCAAGGTATGGCTACACCTTC | CASSHGGSRGPRYGYTF
TRBJ2-1 | NA | once | TRBV23-1 | TGCGCCAGCGAGGTTAGCTCCTACAATGAGCAGTTCTTC | CASEVSSYNEQFF
TRBJ2-7 | TRBD1 | once | TRBV5-5 | TGTGCCAGCAGTCGGGGACAGGGGGAAGGCTACGAGCAGTACTTC | CASSRGQGEGYEQYF
TRBJ2-3 | NA | NA | TRBV4-1 | TGCGCCAGCAGCCAAGGGCGGGACAGCTACACAGATACGCAGTATTTT | CASSQGRDSYTDTQYF
TRBJ1-1 | TRBD1 | few | TRBV24-1 | TGTGCCACCAGTGATCGGGGACAGGGGTTTGACACTGAAGCTTTCTTT | CATSDRGQGFDTEAFF
TRBJ2-5 | NA | once | TRBV27 | TGTGCCAGCAGTTTGGAGGGCGGGGAGACCCAGTACTTC | CASSLEGGETQYF
TRBJ2-1 | NA | NA | TRBV14 | TGTGCCAGCAGCCAAGATACGGGGGAGTTTTGGGATGAGCAGTTCTTC | CASSQDTGEFWDEQFF
TRBJ2-3 | TRBD1 | NA | TRBV5-1 | TGCGCCAGCAGCCCCGCCTGGGACAGACACACAGATACGCAGTATTTT | CASSPAWDRHTDTQYF
TRBJ1-1 | NA | NA | TRBV6-6 | TGTGCCAGCAGTTCCCCCCGAGAAGAAGCTTTCTTT | CASSSPREEAFF
TRBJ2-3 | NA | NA | TRBV19 | TGTGCCAGTAGTATAAACAGGGGCACAGATACGCAGTATTTT | CASSINRGTDTQYF
TRBJ1-6 | NA | NA | TRBV11-2 | TGTGCCAGCAGCTCCCGGACGGGGGGGAATTCACCCCTCCACTTT | CASSSRTGGNSPLHF
TRBJ2-2 | TRBD1 | NA | TRBV24-1 | TGTGCCACCAGCGCGATGACAGGGGCCACCGGGGAGCTGTTTTTT | CATSAMTGATGELFF
TRBJ1-1 | NA | NA | TRBV3-1/TRBV3-2 | TGTGCCAGCAGCCCGGGGGGGGCGGCCTCGTTAGGCACTGAAGCTTTCTTT | CASSPGGAASLGTEAFF
TRBJ1-2 | TRBD1 | NA | TRBV28 | TGTGCCAGCAGTAGAGGGGGCGCGTCCTATGGCTACACCTTC | CASSRGGASYGYTF
TRBJ1-3 | NA | NA | TRBV9 | TGTGCCAGCAGCGTAGGAGGGACAACTGGAAACACCATATATTTT | CASSVGGTTGNTIYF
TRBJ2-2 | TRBD2 | once | TRBV7-9 | TGTGCCAGCAGCGGGCCGGGACTAGCGGGGGGCCGAACCGGGGAGCTGTTTTTT | CASSGPGLAGGRTGELFF